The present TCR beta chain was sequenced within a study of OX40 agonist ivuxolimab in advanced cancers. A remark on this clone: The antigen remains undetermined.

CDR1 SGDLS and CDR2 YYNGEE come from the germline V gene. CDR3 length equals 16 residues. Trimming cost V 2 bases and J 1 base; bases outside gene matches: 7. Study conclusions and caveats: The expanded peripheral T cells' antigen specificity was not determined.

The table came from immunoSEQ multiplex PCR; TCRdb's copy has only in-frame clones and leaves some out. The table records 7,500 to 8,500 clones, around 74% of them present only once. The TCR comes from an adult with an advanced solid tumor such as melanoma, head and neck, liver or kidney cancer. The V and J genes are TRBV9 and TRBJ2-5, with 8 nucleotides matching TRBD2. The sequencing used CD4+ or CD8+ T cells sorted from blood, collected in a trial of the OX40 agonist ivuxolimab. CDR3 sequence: CASSVPLRGAQETQYF. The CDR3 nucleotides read TGTGCCAGCAGCGTTCCCCTGCGGGGGGCCCAAGAGACCCAGTACTTC. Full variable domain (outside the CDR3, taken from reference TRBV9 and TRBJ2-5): DSGVTQTPKHLITATGQRVTLRCSPRSGDLSVYWYQQSLDQGLQFLIQYYNGEERAKGNILERFSAQQFPDLHSELNLSSLELGDSALYFCASSVPLRGAQETQYFGPGTRLLVL.